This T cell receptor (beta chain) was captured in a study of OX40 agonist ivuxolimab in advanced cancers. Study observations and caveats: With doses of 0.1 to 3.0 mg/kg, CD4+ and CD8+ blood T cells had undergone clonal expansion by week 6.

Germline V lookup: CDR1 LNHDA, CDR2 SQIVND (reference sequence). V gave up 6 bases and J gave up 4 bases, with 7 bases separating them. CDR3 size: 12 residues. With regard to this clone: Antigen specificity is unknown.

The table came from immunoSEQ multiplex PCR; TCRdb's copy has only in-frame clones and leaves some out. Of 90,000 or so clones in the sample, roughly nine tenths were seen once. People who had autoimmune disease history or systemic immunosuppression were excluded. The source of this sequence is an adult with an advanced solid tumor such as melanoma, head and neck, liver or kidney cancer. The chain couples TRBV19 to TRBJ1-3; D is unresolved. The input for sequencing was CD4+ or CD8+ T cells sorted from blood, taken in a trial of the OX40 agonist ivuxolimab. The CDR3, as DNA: TGTGCCAGTAGCCCACAAGGAAACACCATATATTTT. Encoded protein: CASSPQGNTIYF.